These 18 T cell receptor beta chains share one sample of origin, sequenced in a study of PD-1 blockade in classical Hodgkin lymphoma. Exposure to brentuximab vedotin varied, and each patient had relapsed following autologous stem cell transplantation. TCRdb's copy holds only in-frame clones and misses some; the assay was immunoSEQ multiplex PCR. Of tens of thousands of clones in the sample, over 60% were seen once. The sequencing here drew on peripheral blood mononuclear cells (PBMCs), taken before the second cycle of nivolumab. The receptors originated from a human donor with classical Hodgkin lymphoma.

This chain uses TRBV28 with TRBJ2-1, with TRBD2 matching 7 bases. Per the germline V gene, CDR1 is MDHEN and CDR2 is SYDVKM. CDR3 length equals 14 residues. Trimming cost V 5 bases and J 6 bases; bases outside gene matches: 7. CDR3 region: CASSVPSSGNEQFF. CDR3 coding DNA: TGTGCCAGCAGTGTACCATCTAGCGGCAATGAGCAGTTCTTC.

This rearrangement joins TRBV7-8 to TRBJ2-7; TRBD1 agrees at 8 bases. The CDR3 is 13 amino acids. V lost 2 bases, J lost 4 bases, and 1 base stayed unmatched. Looked up from germline, CDR1 is SGHVS and CDR2 is FQNEAQ. This CDR3 reads CASSLTGGYEQYF. The CDR3 DNA is TGTGCCAGCAGCTTAACAGGGGGTTACGAGCAGTACTTC.

The chain couples TRBV6-5 to TRBJ2-7, with D perhaps matching TRBD1 (6 bases). Germline V gene lookup returns CDR1 MNHEY and CDR2 SVGAGI. The CDR3 is 14 residues long. Trimming took 6 bases from V and 5 from J, leaving 17 bases between them. The CDR3 DNA sequence: TGTGCCAGCAGCATCACAGGGACCTTAAACGAGCAGTACTTC. It is translated as CASSITGTLNEQYF.

This chain joins TRBV6-1 and TRBJ1-5; the D gene is possibly TRBD1 (5 bases). The CDR3 sequence is 14 residues long. Germline values: CDR1 MNHNS, CDR2 SASEGT. V was clipped by 7 bases and J by 0 bases, with 10 bases between them. CDR3 sequence (DNA): TGTGCCAGCACGGGGGACCTTAGCAATCAGCCCCAGCATTTT. Translation: CASTGDLSNQPQHF.

The chain uses TRBV9 and TRBJ2-1, with D hard to call. This CDR3 is built from 15 residues. Germline V gene lookup returns CDR1 SGDLS and CDR2 YYNGEE. V lost 0 bases and J lost 4, with 11 bases in between. The CDR3 DNA reads as TGTGCCAGCAGCGTAGGGGCAGGTATGTACAATGAGCAGTTCTTC. Its protein product is CASSVGAGMYNEQFF.

The rearrangement uses TRBV4-1 and TRBJ2-1; 13 bases map to TRBD2. CDR3 length: 18 residues. The V gene end was trimmed by 1 base and the J gene end by 4 bases; junction bases not matched to a gene: 7. Germline V gene lookup returns CDR1 MGHRA and CDR2 YSYEKL. The CDR3 coding sequence is TGCGCCAGCAGCCAAGTTGACTTGGGACTAGCGGGATACAATGAGCAGTTCTTC. Its translation: CASSQVDLGLAGYNEQFF.

The chain couples TRBV9 to TRBJ2-7; tentatively, D is TRBD2 (7 bases). This CDR3 region has 15 residues. V dropped 3 bases and J dropped 3 bases, with 16 bases sitting between them. CDR1 is SGDLS and CDR2 is YYNGEE in the germline V gene. This CDR3 reads CASSARGGADYEQYF. Written as DNA, the CDR3 is TGTGCCAGCAGCGCCCGCGGGGGCGCCGACTACGAGCAGTACTTC.

The genes are TRBV5-1 and TRBJ2-7; 9 nucleotides match TRBD1. The CDR3 is 13 amino acids. With 4 bases clipped from V and 3 bases from J, the junction kept 2 bases outside the gene matches. Germline assignment: CDR1 SGHRS and CDR2 YFSETQ. CDR3 sequence (DNA): TGCGCCAGCAGCAGGGACAGGGACTACGAGCAGTACTTC. It translates to CASSRDRDYEQYF.

The V call is TRBV18, the J call TRBJ1-1; D is perhaps TRBD1 (5 bases). V dropped 6 bases and J dropped 9 bases, with 14 bases sitting between them. Germline-derived CDR1 and CDR2 are KGHSH and LQKENI. The CDR3 consists of 12 residues. CDR3 loop: CASSPEQGQAFF. Written as DNA, the CDR3 is TGTGCCAGCTCGCCAGAGCAGGGACAAGCTTTCTTT.

By share, this clone ranks as medium-sized. V and J are TRBV6-1 and TRBJ1-6, with 9 positions matching TRBD1. Germline values: CDR1 MNHNS, CDR2 SASEGT. V lost 8 bases and J lost 7; bases outside the gene matches: 6. This CDR3 has 14 residues. The CDR3 DNA is TGTGCCAGCGGCCGGGACAGGGTCAATTCACCCCTCCACTTT. This codes for CASGRDRVNSPLHF.

This chain joins TRBV6-6 and TRBJ2-5; TRBD1 agrees at 8 bases. CDR3 length equals 15 residues. The V and J ends lost 2 bases and 5 bases, in that order; junction bases with no gene match: 7. Germline V lookup: CDR1 MNHNY, CDR2 SVGAGI (reference sequence). Here the CDR3 reads CASSYGQGASETQYF. Written as DNA, the CDR3 is TGTGCCAGCAGTTACGGCCAGGGGGCATCGGAGACCCAGTACTTC.

The V call is TRBV5-1, the J call TRBJ1-4; a weak D match, TRBD1 (5 bases). This CDR3 has 18 amino acids. Trimming shortened V by 0 bases and J by 0 bases, and 15 bases separated the two germline ends. CDR1 and CDR2 (germline): SGHRS, YFSETQ. This CDR3 is CASSLVRGAETTNEKLFF. In DNA form, the CDR3 reads TGCGCCAGCAGCTTGGTAAGGGGCGCGGAAACAACTAATGAAAAACTGTTTTTT.

The chain is built from TRBV5-1 and TRBJ2-1, with 10 bases identical to TRBD1. The CDR3 spans 13 residues. J lost 9 bases, V lost 4 bases, and 4 bases had no gene match. Germline lookup yields CDR1 SGHRS and CDR2 YFSETQ. The CDR3 loop is CASSLGQGGEQFF. CDR3 in DNA: TGCGCCAGCAGCCTAGGACAGGGGGGTGAGCAGTTCTTC.

The CDR3 region is CASSYSGYSYEQYF. CDR3 DNA: TGTGCCAGCAGTTACTCGGGTTACTCCTACGAGCAGTACTTC. V gene TRBV6-5 combines with J gene TRBJ2-7; D is unclear. Germline CDR1 and CDR2: MNHEY and SVGAGI. V was pared by 0 bases and J by 0 bases, with 6 bases between. The CDR3 is 14 residues long.

The V call is TRBV2, the J call TRBJ1-2, with 7 positions matching TRBD1. The CDR3 is 14 residues long. Germline-derived CDR1 and CDR2 are SNHLY and FYNNEI. The trim removed 2 bases at V and 5 bases at J, leaving 5 bases unmatched. The CDR3, as DNA: TGTGCCAGCAGTGAATCGGGACAGAATTATGGCTACACCTTC. Translated, it gives CASSESGQNYGYTF.

The rearrangement links TRBV28 to TRBJ2-7, with D possibly matching TRBD2 (6 bases). Germline assignment: CDR1 MDHEN and CDR2 SYDVKM. The CDR3 loop spans 13 amino acids. Trimming took off 6 bases at V and 0 bases at J, with 9 bases between the two ends. The CDR3 nucleotides read TGTGCCAGCAGGGGCGGGGTCTCCTACGAGCAGTACTTC. It codes for CASRGGVSYEQYF.

This clone was detected only a few times. V and J are TRBV7-2 and TRBJ2-1; TRBD2 agrees at 11 bases. The CDR3 loop spans 15 amino acids. V shed 2 bases, J shed 5 bases, and the junction held 2 bases outside the gene matches. Germline-derived CDR1 and CDR2 are SGHTA and FQGNSA. CDR3 nucleotide sequence: TGTGCCAGCAGCTTATTTAGCGGGAGGGACAATGAGCAGTTCTTC. This codes for CASSLFSGRDNEQFF. Full variable domain (remainder filled in from reference TRBV7-2 and TRBJ2-1): GAGVSQSPSNKVTEKGKDVELRCDPISGHTALYWYRQSLGQGLEFLIYFQGNSAPDKSGLPSDRFSAERTGGSVSTLTIQRTQQEDSAVYLCASSLFSGRDNEQFFGPGTRLTVL.

The J gene is TRBJ2-7, the V gene TRBV19; tentatively, D is TRBD1 (6 bases). This CDR3 is 13 amino acids long. The V end lost 3 bases, the J end lost 3 bases, and 9 bases lay between the germline ends. Germline CDR1 and CDR2: LNHDA and SQIVND (reference sequence). CDR3 sequence: CASSISDSYEQYF. CDR3 coding DNA: TGTGCCAGTAGTATTTCGGACAGCTACGAGCAGTACTTC.